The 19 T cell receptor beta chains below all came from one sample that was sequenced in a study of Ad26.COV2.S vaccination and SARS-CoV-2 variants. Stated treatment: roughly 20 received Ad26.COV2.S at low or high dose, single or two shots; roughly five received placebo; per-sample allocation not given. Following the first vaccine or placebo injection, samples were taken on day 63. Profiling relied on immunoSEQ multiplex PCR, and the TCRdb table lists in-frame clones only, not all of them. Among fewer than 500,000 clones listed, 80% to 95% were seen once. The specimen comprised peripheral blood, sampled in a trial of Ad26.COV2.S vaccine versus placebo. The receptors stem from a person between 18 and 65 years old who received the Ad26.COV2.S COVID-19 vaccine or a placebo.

CDR3: CASSVGGTSGSYEQYF. The CDR3 bases are TGTGCCAGCAGCGTAGGAGGGACTAGCGGGTCCTACGAGCAGTACTTC. The V call is TRBV9, the J call TRBJ2-7; 12 positions agree with TRBD2. The V gene end was trimmed by 0 bases and the J gene end by 1 base; junction bases not matched to a gene: 2. This CDR3 region has 16 residues. CDR1 is SGDLS, CDR2 YYNGEE, per germline.

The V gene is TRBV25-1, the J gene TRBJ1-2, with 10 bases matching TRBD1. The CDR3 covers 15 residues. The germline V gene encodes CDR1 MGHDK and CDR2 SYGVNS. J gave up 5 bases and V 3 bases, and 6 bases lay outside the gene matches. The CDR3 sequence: CASSDPGTGAYGYTF. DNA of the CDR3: TGTGCCAGCAGTGATCCCGGGACAGGGGCGTATGGCTACACCTTC.

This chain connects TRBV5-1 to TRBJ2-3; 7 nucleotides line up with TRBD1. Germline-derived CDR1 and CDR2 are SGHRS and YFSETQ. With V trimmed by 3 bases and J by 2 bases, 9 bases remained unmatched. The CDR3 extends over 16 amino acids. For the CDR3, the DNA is TGCGCCAGCAGCTACGAGACAGGGCCTCCCACAGATACGCAGTATTTT. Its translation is CASSYETGPPTDTQYF.

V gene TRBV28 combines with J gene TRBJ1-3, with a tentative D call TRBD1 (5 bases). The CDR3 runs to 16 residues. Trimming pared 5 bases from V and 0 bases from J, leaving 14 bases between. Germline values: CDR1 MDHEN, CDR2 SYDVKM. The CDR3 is CASSIGPGNSGNTIYF. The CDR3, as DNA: TGTGCCAGCAGTATCGGTCCAGGGAACTCTGGAAACACCATATATTTT.

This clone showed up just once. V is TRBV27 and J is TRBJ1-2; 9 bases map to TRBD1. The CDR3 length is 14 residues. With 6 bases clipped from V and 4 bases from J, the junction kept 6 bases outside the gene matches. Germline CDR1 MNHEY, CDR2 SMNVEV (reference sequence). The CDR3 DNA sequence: TGTGCCAGCAGCACACAGGGGGCGAGCTATGGCTACACCTTC. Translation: CASSTQGASYGYTF.

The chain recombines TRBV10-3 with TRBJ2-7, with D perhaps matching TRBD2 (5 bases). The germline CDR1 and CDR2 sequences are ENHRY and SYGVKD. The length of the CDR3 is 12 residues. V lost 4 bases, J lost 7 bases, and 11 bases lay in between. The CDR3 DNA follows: TGTGCCATCAGTGGTGGGGAGAGAGAGCAGTACTTC. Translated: CAISGGEREQYF.

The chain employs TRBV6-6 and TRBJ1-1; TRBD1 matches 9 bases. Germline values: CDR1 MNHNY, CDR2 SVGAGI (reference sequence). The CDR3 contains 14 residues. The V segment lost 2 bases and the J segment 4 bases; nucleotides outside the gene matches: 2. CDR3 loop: CASSYGTGLTEAFF. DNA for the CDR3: TGTGCCAGCAGTTACGGGACAGGGCTCACTGAAGCTTTCTTT.

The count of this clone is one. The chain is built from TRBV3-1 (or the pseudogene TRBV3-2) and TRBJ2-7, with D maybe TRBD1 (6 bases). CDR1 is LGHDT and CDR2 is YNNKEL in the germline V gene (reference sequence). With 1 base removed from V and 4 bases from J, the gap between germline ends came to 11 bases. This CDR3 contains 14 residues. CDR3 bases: TGTGCCAGCAGCCAAGCAGGGGTCAAGTACGAGCAGTACTTC. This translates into CASSQAGVKYEQYF.

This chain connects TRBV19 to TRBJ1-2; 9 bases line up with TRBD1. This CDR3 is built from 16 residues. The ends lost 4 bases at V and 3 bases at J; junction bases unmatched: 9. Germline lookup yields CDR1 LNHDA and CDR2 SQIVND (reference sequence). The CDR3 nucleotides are TGTGCCAGTAGTAATGGGGGGGACAGGGAATACTATGGCTACACCTTC. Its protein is CASSNGGDREYYGYTF.

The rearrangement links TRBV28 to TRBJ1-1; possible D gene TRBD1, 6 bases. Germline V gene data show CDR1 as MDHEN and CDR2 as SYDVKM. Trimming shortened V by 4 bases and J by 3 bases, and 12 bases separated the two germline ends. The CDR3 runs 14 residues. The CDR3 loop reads CASSSPGQYTEAFF. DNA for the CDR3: TGTGCCAGCAGTTCTCCGGGACAATACACTGAAGCTTTCTTT.

CDR3 bases: TGTGCCAGCGGGGGACAGGGGGAACCTGAAGCTTTCTTT. This encodes CASGGQGEPEAFF. The V call is TRBV6-5, the J call TRBJ1-1; 11 positions agree with TRBD1. Germline trimming cut 8 bases from V and 6 bases from J; bases unmatched to any gene: 5. The CDR3 has 13 residues. CDR1 is MNHEY and CDR2 is SVGAGI in the germline V gene.

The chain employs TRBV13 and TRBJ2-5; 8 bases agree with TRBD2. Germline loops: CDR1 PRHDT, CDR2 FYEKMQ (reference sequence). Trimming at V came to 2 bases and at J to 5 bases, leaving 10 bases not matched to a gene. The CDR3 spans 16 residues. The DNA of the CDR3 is TGTGCCAGCAGCTTAAGATTAGCGGGGCGTTATGAGACCCAGTACTTC. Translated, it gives CASSLRLAGRYETQYF. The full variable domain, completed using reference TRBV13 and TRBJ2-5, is AAGVIQSPRHLIKEKRETATLKCYPIPRHDTVYWYQQGPGQDPQFLISFYEKMQSDKGSIPDRFSAQQFSDYHSELNMSSLELGDSALYFCASSLRLAGRYETQYFGPGTRLLVL.

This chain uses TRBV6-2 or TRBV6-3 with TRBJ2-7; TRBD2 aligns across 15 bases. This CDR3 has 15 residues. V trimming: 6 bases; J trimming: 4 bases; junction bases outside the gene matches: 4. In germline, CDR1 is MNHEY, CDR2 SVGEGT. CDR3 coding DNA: TGTGCCAGCAGCGACGGACTAGCGGGAGGGTACGAGCAGTACTTC. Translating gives CASSDGLAGGYEQYF.

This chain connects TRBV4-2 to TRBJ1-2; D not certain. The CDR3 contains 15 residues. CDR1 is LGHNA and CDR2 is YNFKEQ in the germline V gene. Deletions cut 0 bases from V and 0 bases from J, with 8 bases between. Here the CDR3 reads CASSQETEANYGYTF. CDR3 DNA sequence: TGTGCCAGCAGCCAAGAAACGGAAGCTAACTATGGCTACACCTTC.

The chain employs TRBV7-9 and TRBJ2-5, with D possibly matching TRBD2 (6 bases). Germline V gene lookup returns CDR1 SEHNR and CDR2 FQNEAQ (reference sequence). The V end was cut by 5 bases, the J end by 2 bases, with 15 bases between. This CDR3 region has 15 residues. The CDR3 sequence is CASSEHLGLQETQYF. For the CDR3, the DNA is TGTGCCAGCAGCGAACATCTGGGACTGCAAGAGACCCAGTACTTC. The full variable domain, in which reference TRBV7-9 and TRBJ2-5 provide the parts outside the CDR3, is DTGVSQNPRHKITKRGQNVTFRCDPISEHNRLYWYRQTLGQGPEFLTYFQNEAQLEKSRLLSDRFSAERPKGSFSTLEIQRTEQGDSAMYLCASSEHLGLQETQYFGPGTRLLVL.

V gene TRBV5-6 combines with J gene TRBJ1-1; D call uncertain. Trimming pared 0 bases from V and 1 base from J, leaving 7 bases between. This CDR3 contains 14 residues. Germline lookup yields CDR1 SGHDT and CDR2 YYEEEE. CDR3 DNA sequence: TGTGCCAGCAGCTTGGAGTTCGGGAACACTGAAGCTTTCTTT. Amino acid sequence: CASSLEFGNTEAFF.

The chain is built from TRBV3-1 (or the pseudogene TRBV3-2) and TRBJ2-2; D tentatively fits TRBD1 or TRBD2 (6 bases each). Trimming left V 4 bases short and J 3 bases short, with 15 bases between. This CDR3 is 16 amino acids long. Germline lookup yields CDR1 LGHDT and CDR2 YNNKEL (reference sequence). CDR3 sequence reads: CASSPQWGADTGELFF. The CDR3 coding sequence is TGTGCCAGCAGCCCCCAGTGGGGGGCGGACACCGGGGAGCTGTTTTTT.

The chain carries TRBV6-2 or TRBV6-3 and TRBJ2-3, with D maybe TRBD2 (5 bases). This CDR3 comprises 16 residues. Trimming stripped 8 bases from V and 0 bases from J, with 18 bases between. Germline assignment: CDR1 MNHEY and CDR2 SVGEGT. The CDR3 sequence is CASRRGSGPSTDTQYF. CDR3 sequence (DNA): TGTGCCAGCCGCCGAGGGAGCGGCCCTAGCACAGATACGCAGTATTTT.

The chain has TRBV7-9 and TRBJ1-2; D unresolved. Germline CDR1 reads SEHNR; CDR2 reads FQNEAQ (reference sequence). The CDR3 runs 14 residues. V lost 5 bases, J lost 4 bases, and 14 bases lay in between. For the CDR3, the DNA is TGTGCCAGCAGCCCGCAGTCAGTTATCTATGGCTACACCTTC. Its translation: CASSPQSVIYGYTF.